The entry that follows covers one TCR beta chain sequence. During its preparation, the TCRbeta library received unique molecular identifiers. One entry per CDR3 protein, called by TCRdb with MiXCR from the PCR reads. The sample lists approximately 210,000 distinct CDR3 sequences, approximately 17% seen once, with 35% to 50% in the top ten. The data were taken from a study of T-cell reconstitution after alpha-beta-depleted transplantation in children. V lost 1 base, J lost 0 bases, and 7 bases lay in between. The CDR3 covers 14 residues. Germline V gene sequence: CDR1 MGHRA, CDR2 YSYEKL. The chain is built from TRBV4-1 and TRBJ2-7, with D uncertain. The sample in question was PBMCs, mostly from graft donor cells, obtained 360 days after TCRalphabeta/CD19-depleted stem cell transplant. The receptor was isolated from a male patient aged 2-10 years who had a stem cell transplant for acute lymphoblastic leukemia, so the T cells may come from the graft donor. This CDR3 reads CASSQGIPSYEQYF. In DNA, the CDR3 is TGCGCCAGCAGCCAAGGGATACCCTCCTACGAGCAGTACTTC.